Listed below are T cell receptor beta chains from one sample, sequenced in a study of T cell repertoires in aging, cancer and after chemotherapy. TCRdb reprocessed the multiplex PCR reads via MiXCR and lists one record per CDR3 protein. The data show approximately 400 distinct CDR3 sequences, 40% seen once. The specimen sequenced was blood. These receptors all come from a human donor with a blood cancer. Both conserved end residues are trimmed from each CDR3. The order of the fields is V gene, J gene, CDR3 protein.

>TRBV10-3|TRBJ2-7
AIRGTGGIYEQY
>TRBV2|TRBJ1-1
ASAGRGMNTEAF
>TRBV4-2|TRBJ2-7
ASSQGREQY
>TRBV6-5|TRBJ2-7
ASSTLDHRTGPYEQY
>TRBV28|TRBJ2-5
ASTLSWRGYQETQY
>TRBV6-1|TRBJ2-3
ASRDLNTDTQY
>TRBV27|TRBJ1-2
ASSLGGQTYGYT
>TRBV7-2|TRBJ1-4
ASSAPDAGAEEKLF
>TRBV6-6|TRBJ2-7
ASSLNRGPEQY
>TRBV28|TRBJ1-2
ASSPAGRNYGYT
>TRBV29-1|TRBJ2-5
SVERDRDTQETQY
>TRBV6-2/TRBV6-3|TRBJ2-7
ASSYWREVYEQY
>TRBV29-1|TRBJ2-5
SVVLQSYLQEYQETQY
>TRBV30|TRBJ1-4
AWKRTGPVDEKLF
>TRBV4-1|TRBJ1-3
ASSQVDMISSGNTIY
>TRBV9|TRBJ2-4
ASSVEGTDLAKNIQY
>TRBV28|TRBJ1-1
ASSFLAATNTEAF
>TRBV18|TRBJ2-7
ASSPGLAGGFPGFEQY
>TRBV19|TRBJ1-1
ASSTTGGGTEAF
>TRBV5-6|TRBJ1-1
ASSLGAQTRNTEAF
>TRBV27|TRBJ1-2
ASSRQGAIGGYT
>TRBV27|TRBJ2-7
ASSRQGADEQY
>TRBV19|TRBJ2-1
ASSPASGAYNEQF
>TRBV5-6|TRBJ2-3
ASSLGAQGGADTQY
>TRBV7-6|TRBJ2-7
ASSSRSEQY
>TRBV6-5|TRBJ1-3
ASSYSTGSGTIY
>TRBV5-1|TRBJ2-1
ASSLGGNEQF
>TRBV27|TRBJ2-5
ASRLVAGGTQETQY
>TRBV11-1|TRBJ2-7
ASSVLAHEQY
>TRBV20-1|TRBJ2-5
SARDQRGGLTETQY
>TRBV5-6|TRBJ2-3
ASSFPTSVVSTDTQY
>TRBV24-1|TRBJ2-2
ATSDAQGLGTGELF
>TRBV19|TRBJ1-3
ASTDRGPGNTIY
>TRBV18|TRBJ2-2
ASSPVSGANTGELF
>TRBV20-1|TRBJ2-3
SARTSGSWTDTQY
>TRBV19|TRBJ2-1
ASSPDRALGIGQF
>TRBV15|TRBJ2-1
ATSGDGTSGRATYNEQF
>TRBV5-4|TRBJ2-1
ASSLGGTRFYEQF
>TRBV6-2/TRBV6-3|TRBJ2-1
ASSLSAEPPYNEQF
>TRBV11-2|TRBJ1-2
ASSRPGGNYGYT
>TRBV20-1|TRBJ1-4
SARMTRGSEKLF
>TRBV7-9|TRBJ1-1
ASSVTGGSNTEAF
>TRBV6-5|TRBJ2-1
ASRPSGGREQF
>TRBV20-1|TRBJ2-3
SASGLAGGHTQY
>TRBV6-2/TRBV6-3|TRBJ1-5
ASSPDLGGQPQH
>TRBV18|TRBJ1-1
ASSPLGSRTEAF
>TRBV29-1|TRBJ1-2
SVLGSMPGQFNYGYT
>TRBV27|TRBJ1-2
ASSLSLGGDYGYT